The rows below give T cell receptor beta chains drawn from one sample of a study of blood T cell repertoires in COVID-19. Assay: immunoSEQ multiplex PCR; the TCRdb copy retains only in-frame clones and omits some. The table includes more than 250,000 clones, roughly 80% detected once. Input material: PBMCs or T cells enriched from blood (not recorded which). The receptors derive from a man aged 35-49 years who had been exposed to COVID-19. CDR3s include the opening cysteine and the closing phenylalanine or tryptophan. Each record gives: clone size, D gene, V gene, J gene, CDR3 protein, CDR3 DNA. A D gene is named only where the DNA matches it firmly. Expanded clones are given a class, and other clones once, few, many or no size at all.

clone_size: few
d_call: NA
v_call: TRBV7-9
j_call: TRBJ2-1
cdr3_aa: CASTKGVGGSLSYNEQFF
cdr3_nt: TGTGCCAGCACCAAAGGGGTGGGTGGGAGCCTCTCCTACAATGAGCAGTTCTTC

clone_size: NA
d_call: NA
v_call: TRBV18
j_call: TRBJ2-7
cdr3_aa: CASSPSGSSYEQYF
cdr3_nt: TGTGCCAGCTCACCATCGGGGTCGAGTTACGAGCAGTACTTC

clone_size: NA
d_call: NA
v_call: TRBV6-5
j_call: TRBJ2-5
cdr3_aa: CASSYPRGTQYF
cdr3_nt: TGTGCCAGCAGTTATCCTCGGGGGACCCAGTACTTC

clone_size: NA
d_call: NA
v_call: TRBV30
j_call: TRBJ2-1
cdr3_aa: CALGQGASKGYLRGYNEQFF
cdr3_nt: TGTGCTCTCGGGCAGGGCGCTTCGAAGGGCTACCTCCGCGGCTACAATGAGCAGTTCTTC

clone_size: NA
d_call: TRBD1
v_call: TRBV2
j_call: TRBJ1-3
cdr3_aa: CASGTASGNTIYF
cdr3_nt: TGTGCCAGCGGGACAGCCTCTGGAAACACCATATATTTT

clone_size: NA
d_call: NA
v_call: TRBV7-9
j_call: TRBJ1-2
cdr3_aa: CASSLPVFGLNYGYTF
cdr3_nt: TGTGCCAGCAGCCTCCCGGTGTTTGGACTTAACTATGGCTACACCTTC

clone_size: NA
d_call: NA
v_call: TRBV3-1/TRBV3-2
j_call: TRBJ1-1
cdr3_aa: CASSQDAGQRAEAFF
cdr3_nt: TGTGCCAGCAGCCAAGATGCGGGGCAGAGGGCTGAAGCTTTCTTT

clone_size: NA
d_call: NA
v_call: TRBV7-8
j_call: TRBJ2-1
cdr3_aa: CASSTPERRLNFQFF
cdr3_nt: TGTGCCAGCAGCACGCCCGAACGGCGGCTTAATTTCCAGTTCTTC

clone_size: once
d_call: NA
v_call: TRBV2
j_call: TRBJ1-2
cdr3_aa: CASSRTDGYGYTF
cdr3_nt: TGTGCCAGCAGCAGGACAGACGGCTATGGCTACACCTTC

clone_size: NA
d_call: NA
v_call: TRBV9
j_call: TRBJ2-1
cdr3_aa: CASSVEFGGAGPYNEQFF
cdr3_nt: TGTGCCAGCAGCGTAGAATTCGGAGGAGCGGGTCCCTACAATGAGCAGTTCTTC

clone_size: medium-sized
d_call: NA
v_call: TRBV7-9
j_call: TRBJ2-5
cdr3_aa: CASSLPGLETQYF
cdr3_nt: TGTGCCAGCAGCCTACCGGGACTAGAGACCCAGTACTTC

clone_size: few
d_call: NA
v_call: TRBV20-1
j_call: TRBJ1-6
cdr3_aa: CSASPQGRLGSPLHF
cdr3_nt: TGCAGTGCCAGTCCCCAGGGTAGACTAGGTTCACCCCTCCACTTT

clone_size: NA
d_call: NA
v_call: TRBV9
j_call: TRBJ2-1
cdr3_aa: CASSVSGEQFF
cdr3_nt: TGTGCCAGCAGCGTATCAGGTGAGCAGTTCTTC

clone_size: once
d_call: NA
v_call: TRBV25-1
j_call: TRBJ1-2
cdr3_aa: CASSGQVGYTF
cdr3_nt: TGTGCCAGCAGTGGTCAGGTTGGCTACACCTTC

clone_size: few
d_call: NA
v_call: TRBV3-1/TRBV3-2
j_call: TRBJ2-7
cdr3_aa: CASSQSTGYEQYF
cdr3_nt: TGTGCCAGCAGCCAGTCCACAGGCTACGAGCAGTACTTC

clone_size: few
d_call: NA
v_call: TRBV30
j_call: TRBJ2-2
cdr3_aa: CAWSRGWTGELFF
cdr3_nt: TGTGCCTGGAGTAGAGGGTGGACCGGGGAGCTGTTTTTT

clone_size: NA
d_call: NA
v_call: TRBV3-1/TRBV3-2
j_call: TRBJ1-5
cdr3_aa: CASSQAGVIQPQHF
cdr3_nt: TGTGCCAGCAGCCAAGCAGGGGTAATTCAGCCCCAGCATTTT

clone_size: NA
d_call: NA
v_call: TRBV7-3
j_call: TRBJ1-3
cdr3_aa: CASSLSGQGNTIYF
cdr3_nt: TGTGCCAGCAGCTTATCGGGTCAGGGGAACACCATATATTTT

clone_size: NA
d_call: NA
v_call: TRBV5-1
j_call: TRBJ1-1
cdr3_aa: CASSQGRVANTEAFF
cdr3_nt: TGCGCCAGCAGTCAGGGCAGGGTAGCGAACACTGAAGCTTTCTTT

clone_size: NA
d_call: NA
v_call: TRBV18
j_call: TRBJ2-6
cdr3_aa: CAGQQARSGANVLTF
cdr3_nt: TGTGCCGGCCAACAGGCTCGCTCTGGGGCCAACGTCCTGACTTTC

clone_size: few
d_call: TRBD1
v_call: TRBV19
j_call: TRBJ1-2
cdr3_aa: CASRRTGGDYGYTF
cdr3_nt: TGTGCCAGTCGGAGGACAGGGGGTGACTATGGCTACACCTTC

clone_size: NA
d_call: NA
v_call: TRBV3-1/TRBV3-2
j_call: TRBJ2-5
cdr3_aa: CASSQKGGGAPGETQYF
cdr3_nt: TGTGCCAGCAGCCAAAAAGGGGGGGGCGCACCAGGAGAGACCCAGTACTTC

clone_size: NA
d_call: TRBD1
v_call: TRBV19
j_call: TRBJ1-3
cdr3_aa: CATRTGNSGNTIYF
cdr3_nt: TGTGCCACCCGGACAGGAAACTCTGGAAACACCATATATTTT

clone_size: once
d_call: TRBD1
v_call: TRBV16
j_call: TRBJ1-5
cdr3_aa: CASSRGLSNQPQHF
cdr3_nt: TGTGCCAGCAGCAGGGGGCTCAGCAATCAGCCCCAGCATTTT

clone_size: many
d_call: NA
v_call: TRBV12-3/TRBV12-4
j_call: TRBJ2-7
cdr3_aa: CASSLRPGDEQYF
cdr3_nt: TGTGCCAGCAGTTTAAGACCGGGTGACGAGCAGTACTTC

clone_size: NA
d_call: NA
v_call: TRBV29-1
j_call: TRBJ2-7
cdr3_aa: CSVLGDLNSYEQYF
cdr3_nt: TGCAGCGTGTTGGGAGATTTAAACTCCTACGAGCAGTACTTC

clone_size: NA
d_call: NA
v_call: TRBV12-3/TRBV12-4
j_call: TRBJ1-5
cdr3_aa: CASSPTGLGPQHF
cdr3_nt: TGTGCCAGCAGTCCGACAGGTCTGGGGCCCCAGCATTTT

clone_size: once
d_call: NA
v_call: TRBV6-5
j_call: TRBJ1-2
cdr3_aa: CASSVTDTNYGYTF
cdr3_nt: TGTGCCAGCAGCGTAACAGATACCAACTATGGCTACACCTTC

clone_size: NA
d_call: NA
v_call: TRBV4-1
j_call: TRBJ2-3
cdr3_aa: CASSHSAKASTDTQYF
cdr3_nt: TGCGCCAGCAGCCATTCAGCGAAAGCTAGCACAGATACGCAGTATTTT

clone_size: NA
d_call: TRBD2
v_call: TRBV6-1
j_call: TRBJ2-1
cdr3_aa: CASSELSGRGEQFF
cdr3_nt: TGTGCCAGCAGTGAACTTAGCGGGAGAGGTGAGCAGTTCTTC

clone_size: NA
d_call: NA
v_call: TRBV19
j_call: TRBJ1-3
cdr3_aa: CASSIDGGAGNTIYF
cdr3_nt: TGTGCCAGTAGTATAGACGGCGGCGCTGGAAACACCATATATTTT

clone_size: NA
d_call: NA
v_call: TRBV4-1
j_call: TRBJ1-3
cdr3_aa: CASSQVDSGVGGNTIYF
cdr3_nt: TGCGCCAGCAGCCAAGTAGATTCCGGGGTGGGGGGAAACACCATATATTTT

clone_size: NA
d_call: NA
v_call: TRBV5-1
j_call: TRBJ1-1
cdr3_aa: CASSLEASGYTEAFF
cdr3_nt: TGCGCCAGCAGCTTGGAAGCCTCCGGGTACACTGAAGCTTTCTTT

clone_size: few
d_call: TRBD1
v_call: TRBV5-1
j_call: TRBJ1-2
cdr3_aa: CASSATGERGYTF
cdr3_nt: TGCGCCAGCAGCGCTACAGGGGAACGGGGCTACACCTTC

clone_size: NA
d_call: TRBD1
v_call: TRBV7-9
j_call: TRBJ2-7
cdr3_aa: CASSARDSYEQYF
cdr3_nt: TGTGCCAGCAGCGCCCGGGACAGCTACGAGCAGTACTTC

clone_size: NA
d_call: NA
v_call: TRBV28
j_call: TRBJ2-5
cdr3_aa: CASSQTGEETQYF
cdr3_nt: TGTGCCAGCAGCCAAACAGGAGAAGAGACCCAGTACTTC

clone_size: NA
d_call: TRBD2
v_call: TRBV28
j_call: TRBJ2-2
cdr3_aa: CASSSATPVQRGGKGELFF
cdr3_nt: TGTGCCAGCAGTTCCGCAACCCCCGTACAGCGGGGAGGGAAAGGGGAGCTGTTTTTT

clone_size: NA
d_call: NA
v_call: TRBV2
j_call: TRBJ2-1
cdr3_aa: CASTDIGDSPKQFF
cdr3_nt: TGTGCCAGCACCGACATAGGGGACTCACCGAAGCAGTTCTTC

clone_size: NA
d_call: TRBD1
v_call: TRBV5-1
j_call: TRBJ1-1
cdr3_aa: CASSLADRDYTEAFF
cdr3_nt: TGCGCCAGCAGCTTGGCGGACAGGGATTACACTGAAGCTTTCTTT

clone_size: NA
d_call: NA
v_call: TRBV6-5
j_call: TRBJ2-5
cdr3_aa: CASSRSGSRGETQYF
cdr3_nt: TGTGCCAGCAGCCGATCCGGGTCGAGAGGGGAGACCCAGTACTTC

clone_size: NA
d_call: NA
v_call: TRBV7-9
j_call: TRBJ1-6
cdr3_aa: CASSRTDYNSPLHF
cdr3_nt: TGTGCCAGCAGCCGGACAGACTATAATTCACCCCTCCACTTT

clone_size: few
d_call: TRBD1
v_call: TRBV28
j_call: TRBJ1-4
cdr3_aa: CASSLPGGTGRKLFF
cdr3_nt: TGTGCCAGCAGTTTACCTGGGGGGACAGGAAGAAAACTGTTTTTT

clone_size: NA
d_call: TRBD1
v_call: TRBV5-1
j_call: TRBJ1-4
cdr3_aa: CASSPGTGVEKLFF
cdr3_nt: TGCGCCAGCAGCCCCGGGACAGGGGTGGAAAAACTGTTTTTT

clone_size: NA
d_call: NA
v_call: TRBV3-1/TRBV3-2
j_call: TRBJ2-1
cdr3_aa: CASSQDWGHEQFF
cdr3_nt: TGTGCCAGCAGCCAAGACTGGGGGCATGAGCAGTTCTTC

clone_size: NA
d_call: TRBD1
v_call: TRBV3-1/TRBV3-2
j_call: TRBJ1-5
cdr3_aa: CASSPRTGRQPQHF
cdr3_nt: TGTGCCAGCAGCCCCCGGACAGGGCGTCAGCCCCAGCATTTT

clone_size: NA
d_call: TRBD1
v_call: TRBV5-6
j_call: TRBJ1-6
cdr3_aa: CASSRQGFTLHF
cdr3_nt: TGTGCCAGCAGCAGACAGGGTTTCACCCTCCACTTT

clone_size: NA
d_call: NA
v_call: TRBV7-3
j_call: TRBJ2-6
cdr3_aa: CASSTRQISGANVLTF
cdr3_nt: TGTGCCAGCAGCACAAGACAGATCTCTGGGGCCAACGTCCTGACTTTC

clone_size: once
d_call: NA
v_call: TRBV18
j_call: TRBJ1-4
cdr3_aa: CASSEGRNEKLFF
cdr3_nt: TGTGCCAGCTCCGAGGGCAGGAATGAAAAACTGTTTTTT

clone_size: few
d_call: NA
v_call: TRBV5-4
j_call: TRBJ2-5
cdr3_aa: CASSPPREETQYF
cdr3_nt: TGTGCCAGCAGCCCCCCCCGGGAAGAGACCCAGTACTTC

clone_size: NA
d_call: TRBD2
v_call: TRBV7-9
j_call: TRBJ2-1
cdr3_aa: CASSDGLAKSHVYNEQFF
cdr3_nt: TGTGCCAGCAGCGACGGACTAGCCAAATCGCATGTATACAATGAGCAGTTCTTC

clone_size: NA
d_call: NA
v_call: TRBV18
j_call: TRBJ1-1
cdr3_aa: CASSLLGTEAFF
cdr3_nt: TGTGCCAGCTCACTCCTAGGCACTGAAGCTTTCTTT

clone_size: NA
d_call: NA
v_call: TRBV12-5
j_call: TRBJ2-1
cdr3_aa: CASGLTGLGGEQFF
cdr3_nt: TGTGCTAGTGGTTTGACGGGCCTCGGGGGTGAGCAGTTCTTC

clone_size: NA
d_call: TRBD1
v_call: TRBV30
j_call: TRBJ2-2
cdr3_aa: CAWSVAGGGGELFF
cdr3_nt: TGTGCCTGGAGTGTGGCAGGGGGCGGCGGGGAGCTGTTTTTT